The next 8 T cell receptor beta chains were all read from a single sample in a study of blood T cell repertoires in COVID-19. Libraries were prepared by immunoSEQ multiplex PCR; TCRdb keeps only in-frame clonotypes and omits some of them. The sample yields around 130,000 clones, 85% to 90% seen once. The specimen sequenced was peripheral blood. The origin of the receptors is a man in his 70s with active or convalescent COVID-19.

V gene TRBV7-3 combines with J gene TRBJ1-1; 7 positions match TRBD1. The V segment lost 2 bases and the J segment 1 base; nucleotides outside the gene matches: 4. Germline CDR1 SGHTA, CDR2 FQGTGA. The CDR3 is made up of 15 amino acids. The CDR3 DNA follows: TGTGCCAGCAGCTTAGTAGACAGGGAGAACACTGAAGCTTTCTTT. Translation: CASSLVDRENTEAFF.

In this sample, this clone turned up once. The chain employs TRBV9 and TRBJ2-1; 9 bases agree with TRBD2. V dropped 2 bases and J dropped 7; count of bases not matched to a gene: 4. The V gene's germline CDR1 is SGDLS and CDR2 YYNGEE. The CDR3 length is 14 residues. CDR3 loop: CASSVSGSGNEQFF. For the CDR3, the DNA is TGTGCCAGCAGCGTTAGCGGGAGTGGTAATGAGCAGTTCTTC.

CDR3 region: CASSDRGEAFF. CDR3 nucleotide sequence: TGTGCCAGCAGTGACAGGGGCGAAGCTTTCTTT. The chain joins TRBV6-2 or TRBV6-3 to TRBJ1-1, with TRBD1 identical over 8 bases. V shed 5 bases, J shed 8 bases, and the junction held 1 base outside the gene matches. CDR1 and CDR2 (germline): MNHEY, SVGEGT. The CDR3 runs 11 residues.

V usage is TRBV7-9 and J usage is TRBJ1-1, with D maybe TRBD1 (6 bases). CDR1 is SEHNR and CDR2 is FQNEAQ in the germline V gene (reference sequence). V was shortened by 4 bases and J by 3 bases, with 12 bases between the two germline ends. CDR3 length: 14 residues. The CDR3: CASSYSGVDTEAFF. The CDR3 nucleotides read TGTGCCAGCAGCTATTCAGGGGTAGACACTGAAGCTTTCTTT. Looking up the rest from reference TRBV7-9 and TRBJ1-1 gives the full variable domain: DTGVSQNPRHKITKRGQNVTFRCDPISEHNRLYWYRQTLGQGPEFLTYFQNEAQLEKSRLLSDRFSAERPKGSFSTLEIQRTEQGDSAMYLCASSYSGVDTEAFFGQGTRLTVV.

The CDR3 nucleotides are TGTGCCAGCAGCCCCTCGACTAGCGGGAGGGCCGAAGAGCAGTTCTTC. Translating it yields CASSPSTSGRAEEQFF. The V call is TRBV11-3, the J call TRBJ2-1, with TRBD2 matching 14 bases. CDR3 length equals 16 residues. V lost 5 bases to trimming and J lost 10 bases; unmatched junction nucleotides: 10. Per germline, CDR1 SGHNT and CDR2 YENEEA.

CDR3 amino acids: CASSLTGGSETQYF. The CDR3 DNA reads as TGCGCCAGCAGCTTAACAGGGGGCAGTGAGACCCAGTACTTC. The chain recombines TRBV5-1 with TRBJ2-5; 9 bases map to TRBD1. This CDR3 spans 14 amino acids. Germline CDR1 and CDR2: SGHRS and YFSETQ. V shed 2 bases and J 5 bases; nucleotides not matched to a gene: 4.

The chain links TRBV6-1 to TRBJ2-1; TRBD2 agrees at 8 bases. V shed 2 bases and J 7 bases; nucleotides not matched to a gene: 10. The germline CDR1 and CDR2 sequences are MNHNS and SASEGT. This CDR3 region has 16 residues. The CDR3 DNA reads TGTGCCAGCAGTGAAAATTACGGACTAGCTATAAATGAGCAGTTCTTC. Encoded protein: CASSENYGLAINEQFF.

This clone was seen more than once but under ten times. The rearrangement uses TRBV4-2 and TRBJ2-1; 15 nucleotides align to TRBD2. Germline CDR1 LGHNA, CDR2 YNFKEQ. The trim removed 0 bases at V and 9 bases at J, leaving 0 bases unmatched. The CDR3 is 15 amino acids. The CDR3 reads CASSQEGLAGGEQFF. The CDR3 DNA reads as TGTGCCAGCAGCCAAGAGGGACTAGCGGGAGGTGAGCAGTTCTTC.